What follows are 8 T cell receptor beta chains derived from one specimen sequenced in a study of tissue T cells after allogeneic stem cell transplantation. Clones were read by immunoSEQ multiplex PCR, and TCRdb kept only the in-frame ones, dropping some. The sample lists roughly 2,600 clones, 35% to 55% occurring once. Specified time point: mouse harvest day 14 after allogeneic transplant. The graft held 10^6 splenic CD5+ T cells and 10^7 T-cell-depleted bone marrow cells. Sequencing input: gut tissue. The receptor set was obtained from a female BALB/c mouse given C57BL/6 T cells with graft-versus-host disease after an allogeneic hematopoietic cell transplant.

Points on this clone: All gene names here are mouse names. The sequenced fragment ends 1 residue before the CDR3 boundary, so the rest is inferred from the germline J gene. The chain combines TRBV12-1 with TRBJ2-4; no clear D gene. V gave up 0 bases and J gave up 0 bases, with 9 bases separating them. CDR3 length: 15 residues. Germline loops: CDR1 SGHSN, CDR2 HYEKVE. This chain's CDR3 is CASSLERASQNTLYF. The DNA read from the CDR3 is TGTGCCAGCTCTCTCGAAAGGGCTAGTCAAAACACCTTGTAC.

As concerns this clone: Gene names are the mouse ones. The read terminates 1 residue ahead of where the CDR3 ends, so the germline J gene completes it. The rearrangement joins TRBV3 to TRBJ2-3; D is undetermined. The CDR3 is 16 amino acids. Germline assignment: CDR1 SNHLY and CDR2 FYNGKV (reference sequence). V lost 1 base and J 0 bases, leaving 11 bases between the germline ends. The CDR3 region is CASSLGAVISAETLYF. CDR3 DNA (partial): TGTGCCAGCAGCTTAGGGGCAGTAATTAGTGCAGAAACGCTGTAT.

Turning to this clone: Gene names refer to mouse genes. With the read ending 1 residue before the CDR3 end, the germline J gene is used to fill in that end. The rearrangement links TRBV26 to TRBJ1-1, with D unresolved. This CDR3 spans 11 amino acids. Germline V CDR1 and CDR2: KGHPV, FQNQEV (reference sequence). Trimming stripped 5 bases from V and 2 bases from J, with 3 bases between. The CDR3 is CASSDNTEVFF. CDR3 DNA, as far as it was read: TGTGCCAGCAGTGACAACACAGAAGTCTTC. Looking up the rest from reference TRBV26 and TRBJ1-1 gives the full variable domain: NSKVIQTPRYLVKGQGQKAKMRCIPEKGHPVVFWYQQNKNNEFKFLINFQNQEVLQQIDMTEKRFSAECPSNSPCSLEIQSSEAGDSALYLCASSDNTEVFFGKGTRLTVV.

With respect to this clone: With only one base between it and a far larger clone, this is likely a read error. The germline and genes are mouse ones. The read falls 1 residue short of the CDR3 end, and the missing part is taken from the germline J gene. The chain couples TRBV29 to TRBJ2-5; TRBD1 is a possible D gene (6 bases). Germline V CDR1 and CDR2: MSHET, SYDVDS. Between the trimmed V and J ends, which lost 5 bases and 2 bases, there was a span of 14 bases. The CDR3 is made up of 15 amino acids. CDR3 sequence reads: CASSPTGFTQDTQYF. The part of the CDR3 DNA that was read is TGTGCTAGCAGTCCCACAGGGTTTACCCAAGACACCCAGTAC.

In this sample, this clone is medium-sized (0.01 to 0.1%). Mouse germline and gene names are used. The read gets to within 1 residue of the CDR3 end, and the germline J gene fills in the rest. V is TRBV13-3 and J is TRBJ1-4; D not certain. Between the trimmed V and J ends, which lost 3 bases and 7 bases, there was a span of 19 bases. Looked up from germline, CDR1 is NNHDY and CDR2 is SYVADS. This CDR3 is built from 16 residues. CDR3: CASSAPRGIRGERLFF. The sequenced CDR3 bases are TGTGCCAGCAGTGCCCCTCGGGGAATTCGTGGCGAAAGATTATTT.

In its sample, this clone is large. Gene names denote mouse genes. The observed sequence ends 1 residue before the CDR3 terminus, with the missing tail filled in from the germline J gene. The chain joins TRBV26 to TRBJ2-1; 11 bases match TRBD2. Trimming removed 6 bases from V and 3 bases from J; junction bases left unmatched: 7. Germline V lookup: CDR1 KGHPV, CDR2 FQNQEV (reference sequence). The CDR3 extends over 16 amino acids. CDR3 bases read: TGTGCCAGCAGCGACGACTGGGGGGGTAGCTATGCTGAGCAGTTC. Amino acids: CASSDDWGGSYAEQF. The whole CDR3 sequence is CASSDDWGGSYAEQFF.

Details on this clone: Mouse names are used for the genes. The missing CDR3 end, 1 residue past where the read stops, is filled in from the germline J gene. The chain uses TRBV13-2 and TRBJ2-7; the D call may be TRBD1 or TRBD2 (6 bases each). Trimming stripped 3 bases from V and 7 bases from J, with 11 bases between. Germline CDR1 is NNHNN and CDR2 is SYGAGS (reference sequence). This CDR3 is 12 amino acids long. CDR3 residues: CASGGGGWEQYF. The CDR3 bases that were read are TGTGCCAGCGGTGGAGGGGGGTGGGAACAGTAC.

For this clone: Germline and genes here are mouse. The sequenced fragment ends 1 residue before the CDR3 boundary, so the rest is inferred from the germline J gene. The V call is TRBV26, the J call TRBJ1-4; unclear D gene. The CDR3 has 13 amino acids. Trimming stripped 1 base from V and 3 bases from J, with 3 bases between. CDR1 is KGHPV and CDR2 is FQNQEV in the germline V gene (reference sequence). The CDR3 protein is CASSLLPNERLFF. The sequenced part of the CDR3 DNA is TGTGCCAGCAGTCTGTTACCCAACGAAAGATTATTT.